This is a list of T cell receptor beta chains from one sample in a study of blood T cell repertoires in COVID-19. The assay was immunoSEQ multiplex PCR, and TCRdb's table has in-frame clones only and misses some. The sample records over 200,000 clones, more than 85% being singletons. The sequenced sample was peripheral blood. The receptors were sampled from a man between 60 and 75 years old with COVID-19, enrolled during active disease. The CDR3 runs from the conserved cysteine through the conserved F or W. The order of the fields is D gene, clone size, J gene, V gene, CDR3 DNA, CDR3 protein. D genes are given only for firm matches. Rows give clone size only sometimes, using once, few, many, or a class for an expanded clone.

D: -
size: few
J: TRBJ1-1
V: TRBV18
DNA: TGTGCCAGCTCACCACAAGGGGGTTCGGACACTGAAGCTTTCTTT
CDR3: CASSPQGGSDTEAFF

D: -
size: -
J: TRBJ2-4
V: TRBV5-1
DNA: TGCGCCAGCAGCTTGGCAGGGTCGTCCAAAAACATTCAGTACTTC
CDR3: CASSLAGSSKNIQYF

D: TRBD2
size: -
J: TRBJ2-5
V: TRBV5-4
DNA: TGTGCCAGCAGCTCTGATCCCGGGACTAGCGGGGGGAAGGAGACCCAGTACTTC
CDR3: CASSSDPGTSGGKETQYF

D: -
size: -
J: TRBJ2-2
V: TRBV6-4
DNA: TGTGCCAGCAGTACTAGGATTTGGACCGGGGAGCTGTTTTTT
CDR3: CASSTRIWTGELFF

D: TRBD1
size: once
J: TRBJ2-7
V: TRBV5-6
DNA: TGTGCCAGCAGCTTGCGTGGGACAGTTCCCTACGAGCAGTACTTC
CDR3: CASSLRGTVPYEQYF

D: -
size: -
J: TRBJ1-6
V: TRBV10-3
DNA: TGTGCCTCCCATGGGGGGGTCTATAATTCACCCCTCCACTTT
CDR3: CASHGGVYNSPLHF

D: -
size: -
J: TRBJ2-7
V: TRBV30
DNA: TGTGCCTGGCAAGCCCCAGATCCGTCGGGCGAGCAGTACTTC
CDR3: CAWQAPDPSGEQYF

D: -
size: -
J: TRBJ2-3
V: TRBV11-2
DNA: TGTGCCAGCAGCTTCCCTAGCACAGATACGCAGTATTTT
CDR3: CASSFPSTDTQYF

D: TRBD2
size: -
J: TRBJ2-3
V: TRBV7-8
DNA: TGTGCCAGCAGCTTCTCTAGCGGGGGTCGCGTGTATACGCAGTATTTT
CDR3: CASSFSSGGRVYTQYF

D: TRBD1
size: -
J: TRBJ2-1
V: TRBV29-1
DNA: TGCAGCGTCCGACAGGGCAATGAGCAGTTCTTC
CDR3: CSVRQGNEQFF

D: -
size: -
J: TRBJ1-1
V: TRBV10-2
DNA: TGCGCCAGCAGTGAAGGGCGGGGATGGACTGAAGCTTTCTTT
CDR3: CASSEGRGWTEAFF

D: -
size: once
J: TRBJ2-7
V: TRBV3-1/TRBV3-2
DNA: TGTGCCAGCAGCCAAGATTGGGGGGGGGCTTCCTACGAGCAGTACTTC
CDR3: CASSQDWGGASYEQYF

D: -
size: -
J: TRBJ2-1
V: TRBV7-7
DNA: TGTGCTAGCAGCTTAGGCTCTAGCACCTACAATGAGCAGTTCTTC
CDR3: CASSLGSSTYNEQFF

D: -
size: once
J: TRBJ1-5
V: TRBV6-2/TRBV6-3
DNA: TGTGCCAGCAGTTACTCCACAGGGTATCATCAGCCCCAGCATTTT
CDR3: CASSYSTGYHQPQHF

D: TRBD1
size: -
J: TRBJ2-2
V: TRBV11-3
DNA: TGTGCCAGCAGCCGCGAGGGGGGACAGGGAGCCGGGGAGCTGTTTTTT
CDR3: CASSREGGQGAGELFF

D: -
size: few
J: TRBJ2-1
V: TRBV7-8
DNA: TGTGCCAGCATCCAACGGCGGGGTTCCTACAATGAGCAGTTCTTC
CDR3: CASIQRRGSYNEQFF

D: -
size: -
J: TRBJ2-2
V: TRBV19
DNA: TGTGCCAGTACCTGGACAGACAACACCGGGGAGCTGTTTTTT
CDR3: CASTWTDNTGELFF

D: -
size: once
J: TRBJ1-4
V: TRBV27
DNA: TGTGCCAGCAGTTTATCTCGGGGGAGCGTTTACGAAAAACTGTTTTTT
CDR3: CASSLSRGSVYEKLFF

D: TRBD1
size: -
J: TRBJ1-1
V: TRBV11-2
DNA: TGTGCCAGCAGCTTAAGGGGTGACAGGGTTGTGGGTGAAGCTTTCTTT
CDR3: CASSLRGDRVVGEAFF

D: -
size: -
J: TRBJ1-4
V: TRBV18
DNA: TGTGCCAGCTCACCAATCCATACTAATGAAAAACTGTTTTTT
CDR3: CASSPIHTNEKLFF

D: -
size: -
J: TRBJ1-1
V: TRBV2
DNA: TGTGCCAGCAAAACAGAGATGAACACTGAAGCTTTCTTT
CDR3: CASKTEMNTEAFF

D: -
size: -
J: TRBJ1-1
V: TRBV4-1
DNA: TGCGCCAGCAGCCAAGTAGAGGGATTTAACACTGAAGCTTTCTTT
CDR3: CASSQVEGFNTEAFF

D: -
size: -
J: TRBJ2-5
V: TRBV19
DNA: TGTGCCAGTAGTATCCGCAGGGGCCCCCAAGAGACCCAGTACTTC
CDR3: CASSIRRGPQETQYF

D: -
size: -
J: TRBJ1-3
V: TRBV7-9
DNA: TGTGCCAGCAGATCCACAGGGTTGGGCGGAAACACCATATATTTT
CDR3: CASRSTGLGGNTIYF

D: -
size: few
J: TRBJ2-3
V: TRBV11-2
DNA: TGTGCCAGCAGCTTACAGTTGCAGGGCGGCACAGATACGCAGTATTTT
CDR3: CASSLQLQGGTDTQYF

D: -
size: -
J: TRBJ2-7
V: TRBV28
DNA: TGTGCCAGCAGCTACAGGGACGAGCAGTACTTC
CDR3: CASSYRDEQYF

D: -
size: -
J: TRBJ1-2
V: TRBV5-1
DNA: TGCGCCAGCAGCTTGGCCGAAGGGGGAACCCGATCAAGCTATGGCTACACCTTC
CDR3: CASSLAEGGTRSSYGYTF

D: TRBD1
size: -
J: TRBJ2-3
V: TRBV5-8
DNA: TGTGCCAGCAGCTGGACCGGGACAGGGATCACAGATACGCAGTATTTT
CDR3: CASSWTGTGITDTQYF

D: TRBD2
size: -
J: TRBJ2-7
V: TRBV19
DNA: TGTGCCAGCGGGACTAGCGGAGGGTACGAGCAGTACTTC
CDR3: CASGTSGGYEQYF

D: -
size: -
J: TRBJ2-2
V: TRBV6-5
DNA: TGTGCCAGCAGAAACAGGGTTTTCGGGGAGCTGTTTTTT
CDR3: CASRNRVFGELFF